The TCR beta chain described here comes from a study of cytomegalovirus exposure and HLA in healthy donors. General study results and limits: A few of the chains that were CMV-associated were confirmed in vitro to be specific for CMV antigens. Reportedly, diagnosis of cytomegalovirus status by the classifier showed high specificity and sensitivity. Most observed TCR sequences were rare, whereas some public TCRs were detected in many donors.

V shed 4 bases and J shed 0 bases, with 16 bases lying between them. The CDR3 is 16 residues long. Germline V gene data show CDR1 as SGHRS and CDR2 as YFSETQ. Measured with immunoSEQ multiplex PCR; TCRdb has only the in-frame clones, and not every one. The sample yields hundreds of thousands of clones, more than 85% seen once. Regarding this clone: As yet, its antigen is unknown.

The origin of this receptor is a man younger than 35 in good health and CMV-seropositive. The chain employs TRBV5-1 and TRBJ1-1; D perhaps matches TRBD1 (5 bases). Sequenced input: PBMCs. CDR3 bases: TGCGCCAGCAGCCCTAGGAGGGGAGGTATGAACACTGAAGCTTTCTTT. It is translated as CASSPRRGGMNTEAFF.